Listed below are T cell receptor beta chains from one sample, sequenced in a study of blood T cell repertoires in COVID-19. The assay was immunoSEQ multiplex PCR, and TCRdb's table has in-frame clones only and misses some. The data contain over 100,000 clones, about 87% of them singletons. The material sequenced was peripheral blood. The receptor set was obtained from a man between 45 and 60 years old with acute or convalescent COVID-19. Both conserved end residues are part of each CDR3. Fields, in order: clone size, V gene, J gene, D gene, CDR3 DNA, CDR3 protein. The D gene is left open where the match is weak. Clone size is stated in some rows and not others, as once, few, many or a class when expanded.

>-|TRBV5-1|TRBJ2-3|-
-
CASSFGSGGSFGDTQYF
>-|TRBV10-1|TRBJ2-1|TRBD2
TGCGCCAGCAGTAGTAGCGGGAGAAGCCGGGAGGGTGAGCAGTTCTTC
CASSSSGRSREGEQFF
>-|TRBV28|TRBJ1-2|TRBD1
TGTGCCAGCACCTCAGGGGGCTTTAACTATGGCTACACCTTC
CASTSGGFNYGYTF
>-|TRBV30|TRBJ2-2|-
TGTGCCTCGACCGCTGGACGGAGAGGGACGAACACCGGGGAGCTGTTTTTT
CASTAGRRGTNTGELFF
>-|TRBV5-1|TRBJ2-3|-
TGCGCCAGCGCCCCTCAAGGGGTCCCCACAGATACGCAGTATTTT
CASAPQGVPTDTQYF
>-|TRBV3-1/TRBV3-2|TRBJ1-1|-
TGTGCCAGCAGCCAAGGGTCGCGGACTGAAGCTTTCTTT
CASSQGSRTEAFF
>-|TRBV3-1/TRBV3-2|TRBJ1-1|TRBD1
TGTGCCAGCAGCATCCGGGACAGGGTTGACACTGAAGCTTTCTTT
CASSIRDRVDTEAFF
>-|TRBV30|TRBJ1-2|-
TGTGCCTGGTCCGCCGGGACTAGCTATGGCTACACCTTC
CAWSAGTSYGYTF
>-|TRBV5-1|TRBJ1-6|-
TGCGCCAGCAGCTGGACGGGGGGCGACTCACCCCTCCACTTT
CASSWTGGDSPLHF
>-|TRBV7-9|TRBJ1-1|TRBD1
TGTGCCAGCAGCTTAGCCATTCTACGGGACAGGAACACTGAAGCTTTCTTT
CASSLAILRDRNTEAFF
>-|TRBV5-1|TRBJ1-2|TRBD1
TGCGCCAGCAGCTCAGACGGGACAGGGGCTCTGGGGTACTATGGCTACACCTTC
CASSSDGTGALGYYGYTF
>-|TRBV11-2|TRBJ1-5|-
TGTGCCAGCAGCTTAGGGGAGGGAATCAATCAGCCCCAGCATTTT
CASSLGEGINQPQHF
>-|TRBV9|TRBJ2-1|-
TGTGCCAGCAGCGCGCCCGGGGGGCGGGGATCCTACAATGAGCAGTTCTTC
CASSAPGGRGSYNEQFF
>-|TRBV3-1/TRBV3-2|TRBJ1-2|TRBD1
TGTGCCAGCAGCCGTGGGGGGACAGGCGCTAACTATGGCTACACCTTC
CASSRGGTGANYGYTF
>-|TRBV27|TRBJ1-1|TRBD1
TGTGCCAGCAGTTTAAGGAGAGGGACAGGGGTAGTATTGAACACTGAAGCTTTCTTT
CASSLRRGTGVVLNTEAFF
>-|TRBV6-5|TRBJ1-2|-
TGTGCCAGCAGTTACGGAGGCTATGGCTACACCTTC
CASSYGGYGYTF
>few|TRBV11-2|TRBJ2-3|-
TGTGCCAGCAGCTTAGACTCCACAGATACGCAGTATTTT
CASSLDSTDTQYF
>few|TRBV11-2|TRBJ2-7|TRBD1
TGTGCCAGCAGCTCACGGACAGGGGCGGGGAACGAGCAGTACTTC
CASSSRTGAGNEQYF
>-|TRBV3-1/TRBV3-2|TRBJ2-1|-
TGTGCCAGCAGCCCAAAAGCGACCTACAATGAGCAGTTCTTC
CASSPKATYNEQFF
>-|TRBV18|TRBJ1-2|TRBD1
TGTGCCAGCTCCACAGGGGGCCCTCCCGATGGCTACACCTTC
CASSTGGPPDGYTF
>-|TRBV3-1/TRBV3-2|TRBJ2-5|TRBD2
TGTGCCAGCAGCCCCGCGGGAGTCGGAGAGACCCAGTACTTC
CASSPAGVGETQYF